A single TCR beta chain is shown here with its context. Its target antigen remains unknown. One end of the junction fails to match germline, which may point to a read error. This specimen's treatment or condition label, interpreted: in vitro stimulation with specific CMV peptide epitopes to enrich CMV-specific T cells. The data originate from a study of T cell repertoires in cytomegalovirus infection (dated by TCRdb to between 2018 and 2020). For the wider study: Recently identified HLA-C-restricted CMV epitopes, whose presentation resists viral immunomodulation, were targeted by peptide stimulations together with well-studied HLA-B-restricted epitopes. Because public TCR beta signatures pointed to carriage of CMV infection together with the matching HLA type, the HLA type of each donor mattered for the analysis. Study-level results and caveats: The ex vivo response was dominated by HLA-C-restricted CMV-specific TCR beta clonotypes, and the single most frequent clonotype in two of eight donors was supplied by these HLA-C-restricted clonotypes. Cumulative frequency of public TCR beta family members discriminated carriers of CMV infection plus the relevant HLA type in this cohort and an independent 352-donor cohort.

Inclusive of the bounding cysteine and phenylalanine, the CDR3 is 17 residues long. CDR3 DNA is the only sequence kept; it has 51 bases, read in frame from the first base. CDR1 and CDR2 are drawn from the germline V gene: SGHVS, FNYEAQ. Sequencing was carried out with an Illumina HiSeq 1500. The raw public reads went through TCRdb reprocessing: fastp at Q25, MiXCR clone calling, in-frame beta chains kept. Rows with one shared CDR3 protein collapse into an entry with the most common genes and DNA. The sample contains about 890,000 distinct CDR3 sequences, approximately 31% of them found a single time. Over 12% of the sample belongs to the ten largest clones.

This clonotype was obtained from a human donor in good health (CMV status not recorded). Some clones in this sample may be carry-over from other donors' samples. This receptor chain uses TRBV7-6 and TRBJ2-2; TRBD1 matches 8 bases in the middle. The source was cultured CD8+ T cells from PBMCs, collected from culture after CMV antigen stimulation. This receptor carries the CDR3 CASSRLPGQANTGELFF. The sequenced DNA: TGTGCTAGCAGTCGATTACCGGGACAGGCGAACACCGGGGAGCTGTTTTTT.